A selection of T cell receptor beta chains follows, all from one sample in a study of CD8 T cells in ankylosing spondylitis. TCRdb re-derived calls from the 5' RACE reads in MiXCR, one entry per CDR3 protein. The sample includes about 27,000 distinct CDR3 sequences, 7.9% of them seen just once. Sequenced material: blood. The source is a male donor with ankylosing spondylitis or in good health (not recorded which). Each CDR3 is given with its conserved first and last residue. Each record gives: clone size, J gene, D gene, V gene, CDR3 protein, CDR3 DNA. A D gene is named only where the DNA matches it firmly. Expanded clones are given a class, and other clones once, few, many or no size at all.

few TRBJ2-1 TRBD1 TRBV7-2 CASSFGTGGYGEQFF TGTGCCAGCAGCTTTGGGACAGGGGGCTACGGGGAGCAGTTCTTC
many TRBJ2-2 - TRBV7-2 CASSSVVGTGELFF TGTGCCAGCAGCTCCGTAGTTGGTACCGGGGAGCTGTTTTTT
many TRBJ2-1 TRBD2 TRBV6-6 CASSYSGLAGLYNEQFF TGTGCCAGCAGTTACTCGGGACTAGCGGGGTTATACAATGAGCAGTTCTTC
few TRBJ2-2 - TRBV19 CASSPKPMTGELFF TGTGCCAGTAGTCCTAAACCAATGACCGGGGAGCTGTTTTTT
few TRBJ2-3 - TRBV7-2 CASSRGAQGTQYF TGTGCCAGCAGTCGAGGGGCCCAAGGTACGCAGTATTTT
- TRBJ1-6 - TRBV6-4 CAGLDKSSYNSPLHF TGTGCCGGATTGGACAAGAGCTCCTATAATTCACCCCTCCACTTT
- TRBJ2-2 TRBD2 TRBV7-9 CASSSGRNTGELFF TGTGCCAGCAGTAGCGGGAGGAACACCGGGGAGCTGTTTTTT
few TRBJ2-3 - TRBV24-1 CATSGQQRTTDTQYF TGTGCCACCAGTGGTCAGCAGCGCACCACAGATACGCAGTATTTT
- TRBJ2-1 - TRBV6-5 CASSYMRSTEQFF TGTGCCAGCAGTTACATGAGATCCACTGAGCAGTTCTTC
few TRBJ2-7 - TRBV12-3/TRBV12-4 CASSGTRSSYEQYF TGTGCCAGCAGCGGGACAAGGAGCTCCTACGAGCAGTACTTC
many TRBJ2-2 - TRBV12-3/TRBV12-4 CASRRMSGELFF TGTGCCAGCAGGAGAATGAGTGGGGAGCTGTTTTTT
few TRBJ1-1 TRBD1 TRBV5-1 CASSPGDRVSNTEAFF TGCGCCAGCAGCCCCGGCGACAGGGTCTCGAACACTGAAGCTTTCTTT
- TRBJ2-3 - TRBV20-1 CSTSGTDTQYF TGCAGTACCAGCGGCACAGATACGCAGTATTTT
- TRBJ2-2 TRBD2 TRBV25-1 CASSVAGVSASTGELFF TGTGCCAGCAGTGTTGCGGGAGTGTCCGCCTCCACCGGGGAGCTGTTTTTT
few TRBJ2-1 - TRBV7-2 CASSLRDSYNEQFF TGTGCCAGCAGCTTACGGGACTCCTACAATGAGCAGTTCTTC
many TRBJ1-5 - TRBV7-9 CASSYTDSNQPQHF TGTGCCAGCAGCTACACGGATAGCAATCAGCCCCAGCATTTT
- TRBJ2-1 - TRBV29-1 CSVGGLNNEQFF TGCAGCGTTGGGGGACTTAACAATGAGCAGTTCTTC
many TRBJ2-7 - TRBV5-1 CASTSRPGYEQYF TGCGCCAGCACCTCGCGCCCGGGGTACGAGCAGTACTTC
once TRBJ2-7 TRBD1 TRBV6-2/TRBV6-3 CASRGQATYEQYF TGTGCCAGCAGGGGACAGGCGACCTACGAGCAGTACTTC
- TRBJ2-1 TRBD2 TRBV29-1 CSVGAGVEQFF TGCAGCGTTGGCGCGGGAGTAGAGCAGTTCTTC
many TRBJ1-1 - TRBV28 CASVENTEAFF TGTGCCTCCGTAGAGAACACTGAAGCTTTCTTT
few TRBJ2-2 - TRBV5-1 CASSFTSSGAGELFF TGCGCCAGCAGCTTTACTAGCTCGGGAGCCGGGGAGCTGTTTTTT
few TRBJ2-7 TRBD2 TRBV4-1 CASSQEGLPSYEQYF TGCGCCAGCAGCCAGGAGGGACTACCTTCCTACGAGCAGTACTTC
- TRBJ2-4 - TRBV25-1 CASSEWGETGDIQYF TGTGCCAGCAGTGAATGGGGCGAAACTGGGGACATTCAGTACTTC